The 17 T cell receptor beta chains listed next were all sequenced from one sample in a study of T-cell reconstitution after alpha-beta-depleted transplantation in children. Study-level points and caveats: At the one-year point after transplant, T-cell counts and TCRbeta diversity were found to come mostly from T cells that had been newly produced.

What these receptors recognize is not known. As it was prepared, the TCRbeta library received unique molecular identifiers. Via MiXCR, TCRdb re-called the PCR reads, giving one row per CDR3 protein. The sample yields around 300,000 distinct CDR3 sequences, nearly 8% seen once. Sequenced here: peripheral blood, sampled 360 days after TCRalphabeta/CD19-depleted stem cell transplant. The receptor set was obtained from a female patient aged 2-9 years who had a stem cell transplant for Fanconi anemia, so the T cells may come from the graft donor.

Notes on this clonotype: Possible read error: a much larger clone is one base away. In this CDR3 the conserved last residue, phenylalanine or tryptophan, is missing, so a read error is likely. This chain connects TRBV12-3 or TRBV12-4 to TRBJ1-6, with no clear D. There are 15 residues in the CDR3. With 2 bases removed from V and 14 bases from J, the gap between germline ends came to 19 bases. CDR3 nucleotides: TGTGCCAGCAGTTTAAGAACAGTCGACTGGGTGGCCCTCCACTAT. This sequence encodes CASSLRTVDWVALHY.

At least ten counts were recorded for this clonotype. V is TRBV5-1 and J is TRBJ2-1; 12 nucleotides line up with TRBD1. Unmatched junction bases numbered 7, after V lost 8 bases and J lost 7 bases. There are 14 residues in the CDR3. Germline assignment: CDR1 SGHRS and CDR2 YFSETQ. CDR3 coding DNA: TGCGCCAGTTCAGGGACAGGGGGCAAAAATGAGCAGTTCTTC. Encoded protein: CASSGTGGKNEQFF. Full variable domain (missing parts from reference TRBV5-1 and TRBJ2-1): KAGVTQTPRYLIKTRGQQVTLSCSPISGHRSVSWYQQTPGQGLQFLFEYFSETQRNKGNFPGRFSGRQFSNSRSEMNVSTLELGDSALYLCASSGTGGKNEQFFGPGTRLTVL.

This clonotype was seen repeatedly, ten times or more. The chain has TRBV27 and TRBJ2-7; D possibly corresponds to TRBD2 (6 bases). In germline, CDR1 is MNHEY, CDR2 SMNVEV (reference sequence). V lost 8 bases to trimming and J lost 2 bases, with 16 bases between them. The CDR3 sequence is 14 residues long. CDR3 sequence reads: CASGFLSGTYEQYF. The CDR3 region has the DNA TGTGCCAGCGGGTTTCTTAGCGGAACCTACGAGCAGTACTTC.

In its sample, this clonotype was seen many times. CDR3 sequence reads: CSGNPGSQETQYF. The CDR3 nucleotides are TGCAGTGGAAACCCAGGTTCCCAAGAGACCCAGTACTTC. The chain couples TRBV20-1 to TRBJ2-5; D gene uncertain. Looked up from germline, CDR1 is DFQATT and CDR2 is SNEGSKA (reference sequence). V was cut by 7 bases and J by 1 base, with 13 bases left in between. The CDR3 sequence is 13 residues long.

This clonotype was recorded at least ten times. J is TRBJ2-5 and V is TRBV6-1, with 7 bases lining up with TRBD1. Trimming removed 6 bases from V and 5 bases from J; junction bases left unmatched: 15. The length of the CDR3 is 16 residues. Germline V gene sequence: CDR1 MNHNS, CDR2 SASEGT. The CDR3 bases are TGTGCCAGCAGCCCATTCACAGGGGCAAGGGGGGAGACCCAGTACTTC. Its protein is CASSPFTGARGETQYF.

This clonotype was seen at least ten times. The chain joins TRBV7-8 to TRBJ2-3, with D unclear. Between the trimmed V and J ends, which lost 3 bases and 5 bases, there was a span of 9 bases. The CDR3 is 13 amino acids. Germline V lookup: CDR1 SGHVS, CDR2 FQNEAQ. The CDR3 coding sequence is TGTGCCAGCAGCTTCCATAAGAAAGATACGCAGTATTTT. It is translated as CASSFHKKDTQYF.

In its sample, this clonotype was seen a few times. CDR3 sequence reads: CASRRGRLLNAYEQYF. The DNA for the CDR3 is TGTGCCAGCAGGAGGGGCCGCCTCCTAAACGCTTACGAGCAGTACTTC. This rearrangement joins TRBV28 to TRBJ2-7; either TRBD1 or TRBD2 may supply D (5 bases each). Trimming took off 6 bases at V and 4 bases at J, with 22 bases between the two ends. The CDR3 is 16 amino acids. Per the germline V gene, CDR1 is MDHEN and CDR2 is SYDVKM.

This clonotype was counted many times. The chain joins TRBV7-9 to TRBJ1-6, with D possibly being TRBD1 (6 bases). This CDR3 has 14 amino acids. The V gene lost 6 bases and the J gene lost 9 bases, with 15 bases spanning the gap. The germline CDR1 and CDR2 sequences are SEHNR and FQNEAQ (reference sequence). The chain's CDR3 is CASSFQGQTSPLHF. The CDR3 DNA reads as TGTGCCAGCAGTTTTCAAGGACAGACTTCACCCCTCCACTTT.

Ten or more counts support this clonotype. The chain has TRBV10-3 and TRBJ1-1; D is ambiguous. The CDR3 runs to 15 residues. CDR1 and CDR2 (germline): ENHRY, SYGVKD. Trimming shortened V by 6 bases and J by 1 base, and 15 bases separated the two germline ends. The CDR3 protein is CAIRANDGKNTEAFF. CDR3 in DNA: TGTGCCATCAGAGCTAATGACGGAAAGAACACTGAAGCTTTCTTT.

The rearrangement uses TRBV28 and TRBJ2-7, with a tentative D call TRBD1 (6 bases). Germline V lookup: CDR1 MDHEN, CDR2 SYDVKM. CDR3 length equals 15 residues. Trimming removed 7 bases from V and 2 bases from J, with 18 bases in between. The CDR3 reads CASTYVDSRTYEQYF. In DNA, the CDR3 is TGTGCCAGCACCTACGTGGACAGTAGGACCTACGAGCAGTACTTC.

This clonotype was detected many times. J is TRBJ1-5 and V is TRBV7-9, with 10 nucleotides matching TRBD1. V was clipped by 5 bases and J by 7 bases; unmatched bases: 8. This CDR3 has 15 amino acids. CDR1 and CDR2 (germline): SEHNR, FQNEAQ (reference sequence). CDR3 amino acids: CASSPGTGEGQPQHF. The CDR3 nucleotides read TGTGCCAGCAGCCCCGGGACAGGGGAAGGGCAGCCCCAGCATTTT.

This sequence joins TRBV7-2 and TRBJ2-1; D is tentatively TRBD1 or TRBD2 (6 bases each). The CDR3 is 15 residues long. Between the trimmed V and J ends, which lost 5 bases and 4 bases, there was a span of 15 bases. Germline V CDR1 and CDR2: SGHTA, FQGNSA. The CDR3 DNA sequence: TGTGCCAGCAGCCCAGTGAGGGGGGCTTACAATGAGCAGTTCTTC. Encoded protein: CASSPVRGAYNEQFF.

This clonotype appeared many times. The CDR3 DNA sequence: TGTGCGATAAGGGGTTTGGGCGAGCAGTACTTC. Translation: CAIRGLGEQYF. This chain uses TRBV30 with TRBJ2-7, with a tentative D call TRBD1 (5 bases). Germline CDR1 and CDR2: GTSNPN and SVGIG (reference sequence). This CDR3 contains 11 residues.

This clonotype was counted only a few times. This sequence joins TRBV18 and TRBJ2-7; TRBD2 aligns across 8 bases. After removal of 3 bases from V and 3 bases from J, the junction contained 4 bases not matched to a gene. This CDR3 comprises 14 residues. Germline CDR1 KGHSH, CDR2 LQKENI. CDR3 sequence reads: CASSPGTRYYEQYV. The CDR3 region has the DNA TGTGCCAGCTCACCCGGGACTAGATACTACGAGCAGTACGTC.

This clonotype showed up many times. J is TRBJ2-7 and V is TRBV5-1; D may be TRBD1 (5 bases). CDR1 and CDR2 (germline): SGHRS, YFSETQ. This CDR3 is 14 amino acids long. V was trimmed by 4 bases and J by 2 bases, leaving 13 bases between them. CDR3 region: CASSLFDRPYEQYF. DNA for the CDR3: TGCGCCAGCAGCCTCTTCGACAGACCCTACGAGCAGTACTTC.

Concerning this clonotype itself: A much larger clone is a single base away; this may be a read error. Because the CDR3 is missing its conserved closing phenylalanine or tryptophan, this is likely a read error. The chain links TRBV20-1 to TRBJ1-2, with D hard to call. This CDR3 contains 13 residues. The germline V gene has CDR1 DFQATT and CDR2 SNEGSKA (reference sequence). V was clipped by 3 bases and J by 4 bases, with 12 bases between them. The CDR3 DNA is TGCAGTGCTAGTAATCGGGCGCCCTATGGCTACACCTGC. This codes for CSASNRAPYGYTC.

V usage is TRBV7-8 and J usage is TRBJ1-1; 9 positions match TRBD1. This CDR3 is 13 amino acids long. Germline CDR1 and CDR2: SGHVS and FQNEAQ. The ends lost 7 bases at V and 7 bases at J; junction bases unmatched: 7. CDR3: CASTTGGEDEAFF. The CDR3 coding sequence is TGTGCCAGCACCACAGGGGGCGAGGATGAAGCTTTCTTT.